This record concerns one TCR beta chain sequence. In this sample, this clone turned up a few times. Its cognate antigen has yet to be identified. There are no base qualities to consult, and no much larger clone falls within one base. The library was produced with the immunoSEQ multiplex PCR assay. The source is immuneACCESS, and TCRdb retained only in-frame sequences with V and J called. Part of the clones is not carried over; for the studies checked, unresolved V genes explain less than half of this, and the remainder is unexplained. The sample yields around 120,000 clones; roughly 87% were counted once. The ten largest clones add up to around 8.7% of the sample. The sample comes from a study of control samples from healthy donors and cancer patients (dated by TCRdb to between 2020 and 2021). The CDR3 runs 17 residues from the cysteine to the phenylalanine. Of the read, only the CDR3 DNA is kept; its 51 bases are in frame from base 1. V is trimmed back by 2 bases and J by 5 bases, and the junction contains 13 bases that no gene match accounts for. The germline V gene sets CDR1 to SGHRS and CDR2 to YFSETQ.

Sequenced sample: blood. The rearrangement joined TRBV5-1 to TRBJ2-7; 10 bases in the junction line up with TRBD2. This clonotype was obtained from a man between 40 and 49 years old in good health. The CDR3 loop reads CASSFSSGGPRRDEQYF. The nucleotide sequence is TGCGCCAGCAGCTTTAGTAGCGGGGGGCCGCGGAGGGACGAGCAGTACTTC.